The source of this TCR beta chain is a study of blood T cell repertoires in COVID-19. Study in general: The origin of the acute and convalescent COVID-19 samples was the United States, Italy and Spain. PBMCs, B-cell-depleted T cells, or T cells provided the cDNA or gDNA that made up the material.

Original handling: Cell counts per sample came from amplifying reference gene primers. Here immunoSEQ multiplex PCR was the method, and the copy in TCRdb shows in-frame clones only, minus some. That table is the source of V, J and clone size, and D and trimming were worked out from the DNA. This sample has 35,000 to 45,000 clones, with over 80% found just once. The CDR3 totals 14 residues. From germline, CDR1 is SGHKS and CDR2 YYEKEE (reference sequence). V was pared by 7 bases and J by 1 base, with 3 bases of the junction left unmatched. Sequenced sample: peripheral blood. The TCR comes from a human donor in a cohort sampled during active COVID-19. V and J are TRBV5-5 and TRBJ2-2, with 8 bases identical to TRBD1. The CDR3 protein is CASGGQVNTGELFF. DNA of the CDR3: TGTGCCAGCGGGGGACAGGTGAACACCGGGGAGCTGTTTTTT. Full variable domain (missing parts from reference TRBV5-5 and TRBJ2-2): DAGVTQSPTHLIKTRGQQVTLRCSPISGHKSVSWYQQVLGQGPQFIFQYYEKEERGRGNFPDRFSARQFPNYSSELNVNALLLGDSALYLCASGGQVNTGELFFGEGSRLTVL.